One sample yielded the 26 T cell receptor beta chains listed below, sequenced in a study of regulatory T cells in long-lasting Graves disease. Regarding time point: persistent/refractory GD, antithyroid drugs over 5 years with positive TRAb. With RNA extracted from PBMCs as input, the TCR library was made. CDR3-region Arm-PCR and iRepertoire HTBI primers produced the TCR beta libraries. MiXCR, run by TCRdb on the multiplex PCR reads, gives a single entry per CDR3 protein. The repertoire consists of almost 350,000 distinct CDR3 sequences, with 20% occurring once and the leading ten covering over 25%. Specimen: peripheral blood mononuclear cells (PBMCs), collected when the disease was refractory, from a patient treated with antithyroid drugs. These receptors were obtained from a female donor with Graves disease.

This chain uses TRBV13 with TRBJ1-4; 10 positions agree with TRBD1. CDR3 length: 14 amino acids. V lost 3 bases and J lost 8; bases outside the gene matches: 3. The germline V gene has CDR1 PRHDT and CDR2 FYEKMQ (reference sequence). The CDR3 sequence is CASSFRDRGEKLFF. In DNA, the CDR3 is TGTGCCAGCAGCTTTAGGGACAGGGGCGAAAAACTGTTTTTT.

Many counts were recorded for this clonotype. The CDR3 DNA follows: TGTGCCAGCAGTCAATCCAGGGGGCGCCGGGATTCACCCCTCCACTTT. Amino acids: CASSQSRGRRDSPLHF. The chain joins TRBV11-2 to TRBJ1-6; 8 bases map to TRBD1. Germline assignment: CDR1 SGHAT and CDR2 FQNNGV. The CDR3 has 16 residues. Germline trimming cut 6 bases from V and 8 bases from J; bases unmatched to any gene: 12.

This clonotype was observed many times. CDR3 DNA: TGTGCCAGCAGTGAAGCCGGTGGACGTGGCCTCTATGGCTACACCTTC. Residues: CASSEAGGRGLYGYTF. The V call is TRBV2, the J call TRBJ1-2; D not certain. The CDR3 covers 16 residues. Germline V gene lookup returns CDR1 SNHLY and CDR2 FYNNEI. Trimming took 0 bases from V and 4 from J, leaving 15 bases between them.

J is TRBJ2-7 and V is TRBV7-9; D unresolved. Between the trimmed V and J ends, which lost 4 bases and 2 bases, there was a span of 9 bases. CDR1 is SEHNR, CDR2 FQNEAQ, per germline (reference sequence). The CDR3 covers 13 residues. The CDR3: CASSWNTPYEQYF. CDR3 sequence (DNA): TGTGCCAGCAGCTGGAACACTCCCTACGAGCAGTACTTC.

V gene TRBV20-1 combines with J gene TRBJ1-1; TRBD1 might be the D (5 bases). CDR3 length: 15 residues. Germline loops: CDR1 DFQATT, CDR2 SNEGSKA (reference sequence). The V end was cut by 6 bases, the J end by 6 bases, with 23 bases between. CDR3 bases: TGCAGTGCCACCTCCGCGGGGGGTTCGGGGGCTGAAGCTTTCTTT. Translating gives CSATSAGGSGAEAFF.

Many counts were recorded for this clonotype. CDR3 sequence (DNA): TGTGCCAGCACCCGGTGGCAAAGACACCCCAACGAGCAGTACTTC. This encodes CASTRWQRHPNEQYF. V usage is TRBV2 and J usage is TRBJ2-7; no definite D call. Germline V gives CDR1 SNHLY, CDR2 FYNNEI. The CDR3 is made up of 15 amino acids. Trimming stripped 7 bases from V and 5 bases from J, with 21 bases between. The complete variable domain, with remaining parts taken from reference TRBV2 and TRBJ2-7, reads EPEVTQTPSHQVTQMGQEVILRCVPISNHLYFYWYRQILGQKVEFLVSFYNNEISEKSEIFDDQFSVERPDGSNFTLKIRSTKLEDSAMYFCASTRWQRHPNEQYFGPGTRLTVT.

V and J are TRBV7-9 and TRBJ2-5, with 9 positions matching TRBD1. Germline CDR1 SEHNR, CDR2 FQNEAQ (reference sequence). The CDR3 has 15 residues. V gave up 5 bases and J gave up 1 base; unmatched junction bases: 5. Here the CDR3 reads CASSPRDRAQETQYF. CDR3 nucleotide sequence: TGTGCCAGCAGCCCCCGGGACAGGGCCCAAGAGACCCAGTACTTC.

As for this clonotype: The CDR3 end shows no conserved phenylalanine or tryptophan, and so a read error is likely. The DNA is omitted, as the CDR3 cannot be located on it reliably, and the CDR3 follows TCRdb's listing. This rearrangement joins TRBV15 to TRBJ2-5. Counting both end residues, the CDR3 totals 8 amino acids. Germline assignment: CDR1 LNHNV and CDR2 YYDKDF (reference sequence). This CDR3 reads CATSRDSP.

The gene calls are TRBV19 and TRBJ1-1, with a tentative D call TRBD1 (6 bases). CDR1 is LNHDA and CDR2 is SQIVND in the germline V gene (reference sequence). The CDR3 covers 12 residues. Trimming removed 1 base at V and 11 bases at J, with 11 bases between. CDR3 DNA: TGTGCCAGTAGTATAGGTGGGGGGCTGGCTTTCTTT. Amino acid sequence: CASSIGGGLAFF.

There are many counts of this clonotype. V gene TRBV29-1 combines with J gene TRBJ2-5; 9 bases align to TRBD2. This CDR3 comprises 14 residues. V trimming: 4 bases; J trimming: 5 bases; junction bases outside the gene matches: 8. CDR1 is SQVTM, CDR2 ANQGSEA, per germline. The chain's CDR3 is CSVVPSGTPETQYF. CDR3 in DNA: TGCAGCGTTGTCCCTAGCGGGACTCCTGAGACCCAGTACTTC.

For this clonotype: One junction end does not reproduce the germline sequence, and a read error may be involved. The chain carries TRBV19 and TRBJ2-7; 7 nucleotides agree with TRBD2. Germline assignment: CDR1 LNHDA and CDR2 SQIVND (reference sequence). This CDR3 has 14 residues. The CDR3 sequence: CASSKRDGSYERYF. CDR3 DNA: TGTGCCAGTAGTAAGCGGGACGGATCCTACGAGCGGTACTTC.

This sequence joins TRBV20-1 and TRBJ2-3, with TRBD2 identical over 13 bases. Germline loops: CDR1 DFQATT, CDR2 SNEGSKA (reference sequence). The CDR3 is 17 residues long. V lost 0 bases, J lost 1 base, and 4 bases stayed unmatched. Here the CDR3 DNA reads TGCAGTGCTAGAGATGCCGGACTAGCGGGGGGCACAGATACGCAGTATTTT. Amino acids: CSARDAGLAGGTDTQYF.

In its sample, this clonotype was seen many times. The chain combines TRBV12-5 with TRBJ2-7; possible D gene TRBD1, 6 bases. Trimming took 7 bases from V and 0 from J, leaving 13 bases between them. The CDR3 spans 14 residues. CDR1 LGHNT and CDR2 FRNRAP come from the germline V gene. CDR3 residues: CASARDTYSYEQYF. CDR3 DNA: TGTGCTAGTGCCCGGGACACCTACTCCTACGAGCAGTACTTC.

This clonotype was counted a few times. The chain carries TRBV7-2 and TRBJ1-2, with D uncertain. Germline CDR1 SGHTA, CDR2 FQGNSA. V lost 2 bases, J lost 6 bases, and 7 bases lay in between. The CDR3 loop spans 12 amino acids. In DNA form, the CDR3 reads TGTGCCAGCAGCTTACTCAAGGATGGCTACACCTTC. It specifies CASSLLKDGYTF.

This clonotype came up many times. The CDR3 here is CASSLEGGQAFF. CDR3 nucleotides: TGCGCCAGCAGCTTGGAAGGCGGACAAGCTTTCTTT. The chain employs TRBV5-1 and TRBJ1-1, with D uncertain. The CDR3 has 12 amino acids. Trimming shortened V by 0 bases and J by 9 bases, and 9 bases separated the two germline ends. CDR1 SGHRS and CDR2 YFSETQ come from the germline V gene.

This clonotype was detected a few times. The chain employs TRBV10-3 and TRBJ2-5, with 7 bases fitting TRBD1. Germline lookup yields CDR1 ENHRY and CDR2 SYGVKD. This CDR3 comprises 12 residues. The V segment lost 10 bases and the J segment 2 bases; nucleotides outside the gene matches: 4. The CDR3 here is CASGQEQETQYF. The CDR3 DNA reads as TGTGCCAGCGGACAGGAACAAGAGACCCAGTACTTC.

This clonotype has more than one count but fewer than ten. This chain connects TRBV20-1 to TRBJ1-2; TRBD1 matches at 7 bases. V dropped 3 bases and J dropped 4; count of bases not matched to a gene: 11. The CDR3 is made up of 15 amino acids. Germline CDR1 reads DFQATT; CDR2 reads SNEGSKA (reference sequence). The CDR3 bases are TGCAGTGCTAGTCGCGGGGACAGTGGTTCCTATGGCTACACCTTC. This translates into CSASRGDSGSYGYTF.

Many counts were recorded for this clonotype. The chain links TRBV6-1 to TRBJ2-5; TRBD1 or TRBD2 may be the D gene (5 bases each). This CDR3 region has 12 residues. CDR1 and CDR2 (germline): MNHNS, SASEGT. The V end was cut by 8 bases, the J end by 7 bases, with 14 bases between. The CDR3 DNA is TGTGCCAGCGGGGTCCGGGGACGGACCCAGTACTTC. This sequence encodes CASGVRGRTQYF.

The chain joins TRBV5-1 to TRBJ2-6, with a weak D call TRBD2 (5 bases). V was pared by 5 bases and J by 4 bases, with 13 bases between. CDR1 is SGHRS, CDR2 YFSETQ, per germline. The CDR3 loop spans 15 amino acids. The CDR3 DNA reads TGCGCCAGCAGAAAACAGACGGGAGGGGCCAACGTCCTGACTTTC. This translates into CASRKQTGGANVLTF.

The table lists this clonotype with a few counts. CDR3 amino acids: CASSLLGQGFGYTF. CDR3 DNA: TGTGCCAGCAGTTTATTGGGGCAGGGCTTTGGCTACACCTTC. V gene TRBV27 combines with J gene TRBJ1-2; perhaps TRBD1 as D (5 bases). Looked up from germline, CDR1 is MNHEY and CDR2 is SMNVEV (reference sequence). This CDR3 is 14 amino acids long. V lost 1 base and J lost 7, with 13 bases in between.

This clonotype was detected a few times. The gene calls are TRBV27 and TRBJ1-6; TRBD1 matches 8 bases. CDR3 length: 14 amino acids. J lost 3 bases, V lost 6 bases, and 1 base had no gene match. Germline CDR1 reads MNHEY; CDR2 reads SMNVEV (reference sequence). This chain's CDR3 is CASRGTGYNSPLHF. The CDR3, as DNA: TGTGCCAGCAGGGGGACAGGCTATAATTCACCCCTCCACTTT.

This clonotype turned up a few times. V and J are TRBV7-8 and TRBJ2-7; D is perhaps TRBD2 (5 bases). Trimming removed 3 bases from V and 3 bases from J, with 6 bases in between. The CDR3 totals 12 residues. Germline CDR1 and CDR2: SGHVS and FQNEAQ. The CDR3 loop is CASSLDFYEQYF. As DNA, the CDR3 is TGTGCCAGCAGCTTGGACTTCTACGAGCAGTACTTC.

This clonotype was observed a few times. The genes are TRBV6-5 and TRBJ1-4; D unclear. CDR3 length: 15 amino acids. V was clipped by 2 bases and J by 4 bases, with 11 bases between them. Germline lookup yields CDR1 MNHEY and CDR2 SVGAGI. In DNA, the CDR3 is TGTGCCAGCAGTTACGCCCAGAATAATAATGAAAAACTGTTTTTT. Translated, it gives CASSYAQNNNEKLFF.

The sample holds a few counts of this clonotype. The chain has TRBV7-3 and TRBJ1-1; 7 bases map to TRBD1. This CDR3 contains 14 residues. V lost 5 bases and J lost 4; bases outside the gene matches: 7. Germline lookup yields CDR1 SGHTA and CDR2 FQGTGA. The CDR3 sequence: CASSAQGGSTEAFF. CDR3 nucleotides: TGTGCCAGCAGCGCTCAGGGGGGAAGCACTGAAGCTTTCTTT.

This clonotype has a count of ten or more. This rearrangement joins TRBV7-2 to TRBJ1-4, with a weak D call TRBD1 (6 bases). Germline V lookup: CDR1 SGHTA, CDR2 FQGNSA. Trimming took off 4 bases at V and 4 bases at J, with 13 bases between the two ends. The CDR3 consists of 15 residues. The CDR3 bases are TGTGCCAGCAGCTCACAAGGGGGTTTTAATGAAAAACTGTTTTTT. Translation gives CASSSQGGFNEKLFF.

This clonotype was seen at least ten times. V gene TRBV6-1 combines with J gene TRBJ1-2, with a possible D match to TRBD1 (6 bases). This CDR3 has 13 residues. The V end was cut by 4 bases, the J end by 6 bases, with 12 bases between. CDR1 is MNHNS and CDR2 is SASEGT in the germline V gene. The CDR3 here is CASSGRGNHGYTF. The CDR3 nucleotides are TGTGCCAGCAGTGGTAGGGGGAACCATGGCTACACCTTC.